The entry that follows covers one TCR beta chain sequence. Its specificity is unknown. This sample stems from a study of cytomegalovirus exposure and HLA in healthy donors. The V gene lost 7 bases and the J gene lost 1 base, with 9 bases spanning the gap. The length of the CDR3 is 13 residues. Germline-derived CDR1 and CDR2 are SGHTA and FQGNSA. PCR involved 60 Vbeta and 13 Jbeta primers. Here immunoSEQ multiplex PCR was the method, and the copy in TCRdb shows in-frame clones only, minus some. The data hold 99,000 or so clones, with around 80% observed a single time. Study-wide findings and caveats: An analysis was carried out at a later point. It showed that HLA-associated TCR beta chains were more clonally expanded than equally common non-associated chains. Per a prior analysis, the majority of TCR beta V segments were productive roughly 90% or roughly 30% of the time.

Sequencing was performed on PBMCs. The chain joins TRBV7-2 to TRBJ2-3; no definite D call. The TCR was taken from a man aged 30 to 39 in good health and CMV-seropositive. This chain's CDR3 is CASTPPGTDTQYF. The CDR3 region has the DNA TGTGCCAGCACCCCCCCGGGCACAGATACGCAGTATTTT.